These 31 T cell receptor beta chains were all obtained from the same sample, sequenced in a study of breast tumors, draining lymph nodes, adjacent tissues. Breast cancer patients provided tissue from their axillary draining lymph nodes. MiXCR was run by TCRdb on the multiplex PCR reads, yielding one entry per CDR3 protein. The data hold approximately 190,000 distinct CDR3 sequences, with roughly 31% observed a single time. The material sequenced was axillary lymph node tissue. The receptors stem from a female donor with breast cancer. Some clones in this sample may be carry-over from other donors' samples.

V is TRBV7-2 and J is TRBJ1-4; D call uncertain. The V gene lost 1 base and the J gene lost 7 bases, with 7 bases spanning the gap. The CDR3 totals 13 residues. The germline gives CDR1 SGHTA, CDR2 FQGNSA. CDR3: CASSLVGFEKLFF. In DNA form, the CDR3 reads TGTGCCAGCAGCTTAGTGGGGTTTGAAAAACTGTTTTTT.

At least ten counts were recorded for this clonotype. The chain joins TRBV11-2 to TRBJ2-5; TRBD2 matches 8 bases. V lost 5 bases and J lost 5; bases outside the gene matches: 7. The CDR3 loop spans 14 amino acids. Germline lookup yields CDR1 SGHAT and CDR2 FQNNGV. CDR3 nucleotide sequence: TGTGCCAGCAGCCTGGCGGGGGGCTGGGAGACCCAGTACTTC. This gives the protein CASSLAGGWETQYF.

The sample holds many counts of this clonotype. CDR3 coding DNA: TGTGCCAGCAGTTGGGGGGGGGGTGTGGATACGCAGTATTTT. Translation gives CASSWGGGVDTQYF. The rearrangement joins TRBV7-2 to TRBJ2-3; 7 bases are a match to TRBD2. The CDR3 runs 14 residues. J gave up 6 bases and V 6 bases, and 9 bases lay outside the gene matches. In germline, CDR1 is SGHTA, CDR2 FQGNSA.

On this clonotype: This CDR3 fails to terminate in the conserved phenylalanine or tryptophan, so it likely reflects a read error. The chain uses TRBV29-1 and TRBJ2-3, with 13 bases aligning to TRBD2. From germline, CDR1 is SQVTM and CDR2 ANQGSEA. This CDR3 is 16 amino acids long. The V segment lost 7 bases and the J segment 0 bases; nucleotides outside the gene matches: 7. CDR3 sequence reads: CSALLAGGASTDTQYL. The CDR3 coding sequence is TGCAGCGCCCTACTAGCGGGGGGGGCTAGCACAGATACGCAGTATCTT.

At least ten counts were recorded for this clonotype. The chain couples TRBV6-6 to TRBJ2-7; no definite D call. Trimming took 5 bases from V and 1 from J, leaving 9 bases between them. The CDR3 contains 13 residues. Per the germline V gene, CDR1 is MNHNY and CDR2 is SVGAGI (reference sequence). The DNA for the CDR3 is TGTGCCAGCAGTGAAGGGCCTTCCTACGAGCAGTACTTC. It yields the protein CASSEGPSYEQYF.

In this sample, this clonotype turned up many times. This chain uses TRBV5-6 with TRBJ2-7; TRBD1 matches at 11 bases. This CDR3 spans 16 amino acids. Germline CDR1 and CDR2: SGHDT and YYEEEE. Trimming at V came to 2 bases and at J to 0 bases, leaving 4 bases not matched to a gene. CDR3 DNA sequence: TGTGCCAGCAGCTTTGGGACAGGGGGTCCCTCCTACGAGCAGTACTTC. Its protein is CASSFGTGGPSYEQYF.

The CDR3 is CASAQGGDGYTF. CDR3 bases: TGTGCCAGCGCGCAAGGGGGGGATGGCTACACCTTC. V is TRBV2 and J is TRBJ1-2, with D possibly TRBD1 on 6 matching bases. The ends were cut back, 8 bases at V and 6 bases at J, with 13 bases in the middle. Germline CDR1 reads SNHLY; CDR2 reads FYNNEI. This CDR3 spans 12 amino acids.

Turning to this clonotype: An end of the junction does not agree with germline; a read error may underlie this. CDR3 nucleotide sequence: TGTGCCAGCAGGAGGGGTGGGAACACTGAAGCTTTC. As protein: CASRRGGNTEAF. V is TRBV5-6 and J is TRBJ2-6; D is possibly TRBD1 or TRBD2 (5 bases each). The germline gives CDR1 SGHDT, CDR2 YYEEEE. This CDR3 has 12 amino acids.

This clonotype was detected ten times or more. The chain combines TRBV15 with TRBJ2-5, with D perhaps TRBD1 (5 bases). Germline assignment: CDR1 LNHNV and CDR2 YYDKDF (reference sequence). Trimming pared 3 bases from V and 5 bases from J, leaving 19 bases between. CDR3 size: 16 residues. The CDR3 nucleotides read TGTGCCACCAGCAGTGGCGGCGTTTGGGGCCTGGAGACCCAGTACTTC. Amino acids: CATSSGGVWGLETQYF.

This clonotype was detected ten times or more. For the CDR3, the DNA is TGTGCCAGCAGCTTAGGTCAACCCCTCACAGATGGCTACACCTTC. Encoded protein: CASSLGQPLTDGYTF. The chain links TRBV7-9 to TRBJ1-2; D is undetermined. V lost 1 base, J lost 6 bases, and 15 bases lay in between. Germline V lookup: CDR1 SEHNR, CDR2 FQNEAQ (reference sequence). The CDR3 loop spans 15 amino acids. The full variable domain, rest sourced from reference TRBV7-9 and TRBJ1-2, is DTGVSQNPRHKITKRGQNVTFRCDPISEHNRLYWYRQTLGQGPEFLTYFQNEAQLEKSRLLSDRFSAERPKGSFSTLEIQRTEQGDSAMYLCASSLGQPLTDGYTFGSGTRLTVV.

Comments on this clonotype: Given a much more abundant clone one base away, this may be a read error. The chain uses TRBV30 and TRBJ2-7; D ambiguous. Trimming pared 2 bases from V and 9 bases from J, leaving 14 bases between. Germline V gene data show CDR1 as GTSNPN and CDR2 as SVGIG (reference sequence). There are 12 residues in the CDR3. The chain's CDR3 is CAWSYGNNGQYF. The CDR3 bases are TGTGCCTGGAGTTATGGAAATAACGGGCAGTACTTC.

This clonotype was observed at least ten times. A much larger clone lies a single base off, so this may be a read error. The rearrangement links TRBV5-8 to TRBJ2-7, with unresolved D. V was cut by 2 bases and J by 0 bases, with 9 bases left in between. The CDR3 spans 14 residues. The germline CDR1 and CDR2 sequences are SGHTS and YDEGEE. CDR3 region: CASSLDMTSYEQYF. The CDR3 region has the DNA TGTGCCAGCAGCTTAGACATGACCTCCTACGAGCAGTACTTC. Using reference TRBV5-8 and TRBJ2-7 for the parts outside the CDR3, the full variable domain is EAGVTQSPTHLIKTRGQQATLRCSPISGHTSVYWYQQALGLGLQFLLWYDEGEERNRGNFPPRFSGRQFPNYSSELNVNALELEDSALYLCASSLDMTSYEQYFGPGTRLTVT.

This clonotype occurred a few times. A much larger clonotype is one base distant, so this may be a read error. The V gene is TRBV6-6, the J gene TRBJ2-3, with a possible D match to TRBD1 (6 bases). Germline CDR1 and CDR2: MNHNY and SVGAGI (reference sequence). The CDR3 extends over 16 amino acids. The V and J ends lost 7 bases and 2 bases respectively, with 19 bases between them. Here the CDR3 reads CASTPLGAGVTDTQYF. CDR3 bases: TGTGCCAGCACCCCCCTGGGGGCAGGGGTCACAGATACGCAGTATTTT.

This clonotype was counted many times. DNA for the CDR3: TGTGCCAGCAGCCGGGCCGACGAGCAGTACTTC. It translates to CASSRADEQYF. The chain has TRBV11-2 and TRBJ2-7; D ambiguous. CDR1 is SGHAT, CDR2 FQNNGV, per germline. The CDR3 totals 11 residues. The V end lost 5 bases, the J end lost 5 bases, and 7 bases lay between the germline ends.

This clonotype occurred many times. V usage is TRBV5-8 and J usage is TRBJ2-5, with 9 bases aligning to TRBD1. CDR1 is SGHTS and CDR2 is YDEGEE in the germline V gene. This CDR3 has 15 residues. The trim removed 4 bases at V and 1 base at J, leaving 5 bases unmatched. CDR3: CASSPEGQGQETQYF. CDR3 DNA: TGTGCCAGCAGCCCCGAGGGACAGGGCCAAGAGACCCAGTACTTC.

The rearrangement links TRBV20-1 to TRBJ2-7; D is possibly TRBD1 (5 bases). Germline CDR1 and CDR2: DFQATT and SNEGSKA (reference sequence). The CDR3 covers 11 residues. Deletions cut 6 bases from V and 6 bases from J, with 12 bases between. CDR3 sequence reads: CSAGARGEQYF. CDR3 nucleotides: TGCAGTGCAGGGGCTAGAGGCGAGCAGTACTTC.

In this sample, this clonotype turned up many times. The chain has TRBV12-3 or TRBV12-4 and TRBJ1-6; 8 bases fit TRBD1. The ends lost 5 bases at V and 4 bases at J; junction bases unmatched: 4. The CDR3 consists of 15 residues. CDR3 region: CASSPTGVYNSPLHF. DNA of the CDR3: TGTGCCAGCAGTCCGACAGGGGTATATAATTCACCCCTCCACTTT.

This clonotype was observed at least ten times. The V call is TRBV6-1, the J call TRBJ1-6; D not resolved. This CDR3 region has 15 residues. CDR1 and CDR2 from the germline V gene are MNHNS and SASEGT. Between the trimmed V and J ends, which lost 6 bases and 10 bases, there was a span of 19 bases. CDR3 DNA sequence: TGTGCCAGCAGCGAGAGTCACGGGAGGAGGTCACCCCTCCACTTT. It specifies CASSESHGRRSPLHF.

In regard to this clonotype: A read error may be the cause here, since a much bigger clone is one base away. The chain joins TRBV5-5 to TRBJ1-2; TRBD1 is a possible D gene (5 bases). Germline V lookup: CDR1 SGHKS, CDR2 YYEKEE (reference sequence). The CDR3 runs 16 residues. V was shortened by 5 bases and J by 0 bases, with 17 bases between the two germline ends. The CDR3 here is CASRYTGARTNYGYTF. CDR3 nucleotides: TGTGCCAGCAGATACACCGGGGCCAGGACTAACTATGGCTACACCTTC.

J is TRBJ1-6 and V is TRBV19; 7 bases line up with TRBD1. The trim removed 11 bases at V and 6 bases at J, leaving 10 bases unmatched. This CDR3 is 14 amino acids long. The germline V gene has CDR1 LNHDA and CDR2 SQIVND (reference sequence). This CDR3 is CACSWDRINSPLHF. The CDR3 DNA reads as TGTGCCTGCAGCTGGGACAGAATTAATTCACCCCTCCACTTT.

This clonotype was picked up one time. A much bigger clone sits one base away, suggesting this may be a read error. The rearrangement joins TRBV11-3 to TRBJ2-5; D unclear. V was trimmed by 5 bases and J by 7 bases, leaving 14 bases between them. The CDR3 extends over 13 amino acids. Per germline, CDR1 SGHNT and CDR2 YENEEA. The CDR3 is CASSPHYLGTQYF. CDR3 in DNA: TGTGCCAGCAGCCCCCACTACCTAGGGACCCAGTACTTC.

This clonotype came up many times. A much larger clone differs from this one at a single base, so this may be a read error. The chain recombines TRBV2 with TRBJ2-3; D call uncertain. From germline, CDR1 is SNHLY and CDR2 FYNNEI. The CDR3 covers 11 residues. Deletions cut 6 bases from V and 2 bases from J, with 3 bases between. The CDR3 protein is CASSPTDTQYF. The CDR3, as DNA: TGTGCCAGCAGCCCCACAGATACGCAGTATTTT.

This clonotype showed up just a few times. A read error is possible here, since a much larger clone lies one base away. The J gene is TRBJ2-5, the V gene TRBV5-5, with D perhaps matching TRBD2 (5 bases). This CDR3 has 12 residues. The germline gives CDR1 SGHKS, CDR2 YYEKEE (reference sequence). Here the CDR3 DNA reads TGCGCCAGCGGCCTGACTCAAGAGACCCAGTACTTC. It codes for CASGLTQETQYF.

This clonotype was observed at least ten times. The chain is built from TRBV30 and TRBJ2-5; 8 bases fit TRBD1. CDR1 is GTSNPN and CDR2 is SVGIG in the germline V gene (reference sequence). There are 16 residues in the CDR3. V dropped 5 bases and J dropped 7; count of bases not matched to a gene: 18. CDR3 in DNA: TGTGCCTGGGGAGGGGGCGGGCAGGGGGCAGGGGGGACCCAGTACTTC. Amino acids: CAWGGGGQGAGGTQYF. The entire variable domain, with the rest obtained from reference TRBV30 and TRBJ2-5, is as follows: SQTIHQWPATLVQPVGSPLSLECTVEGTSNPNLYWYRQAAGRGLQLLFYSVGIGQISSEVPQNLSASRPQDRQFILSSKKLLLSDSGFYLCAWGGGGQGAGGTQYFGPGTRLLVL.

This clonotype showed up many times. The chain combines TRBV2 with TRBJ2-1; tentatively, D is TRBD1 (5 bases). The CDR3 loop spans 14 amino acids. V lost 2 bases and J lost 9, with 14 bases in between. Germline V gene sequence: CDR1 SNHLY, CDR2 FYNNEI. The CDR3 spells CASSERVQASEQFF. CDR3 in DNA: TGTGCCAGCAGTGAAAGGGTACAGGCCAGTGAGCAGTTCTTC.

This clonotype was recorded only once. The chain combines TRBV2 with TRBJ2-5; 8 bases match TRBD2. Per the germline V gene, CDR1 is SNHLY and CDR2 is FYNNEI. The CDR3 is 20 amino acids. Unmatched junction bases numbered 19, after V lost 4 bases and J lost 0 bases. Here the CDR3 DNA reads TGTGCCAGCAGTGTAACCATAGCGGGGCTCGGGGGCCGTGACCAAGAGACCCAGTACTTC. This encodes CASSVTIAGLGGRDQETQYF.

In its sample, this clonotype was seen many times. This chain uses TRBV20-1 with TRBJ2-7, with 7 bases that match TRBD1. The CDR3 loop spans 14 amino acids. From germline, CDR1 is DFQATT and CDR2 SNEGSKA (reference sequence). The trim removed 6 bases at V and 2 bases at J, leaving 10 bases unmatched. CDR3 protein: CSAREGGWTYEQYF. CDR3 coding DNA: TGCAGTGCCCGGGAAGGGGGCTGGACCTACGAGCAGTACTTC.

This clonotype was seen many times. The DNA of the CDR3 is TGTGCCAGCAGTTACTCGACTGGTCGGTTGAGGGTCGACGGCTACACCTTC. Protein sequence: CASSYSTGRLRVDGYTF. The genes are TRBV6-5 and TRBJ1-2; D is ambiguous. This CDR3 spans 17 amino acids. Trimming left V 0 bases short and J 8 bases short, with 22 bases between. Germline assignment: CDR1 MNHEY and CDR2 SVGAGI.

This clonotype was counted many times. This chain uses TRBV10-3 with TRBJ2-3, with 8 bases fitting TRBD2. Germline assignment: CDR1 ENHRY and CDR2 SYGVKD. The CDR3 extends over 14 amino acids. With V trimmed by 2 bases and J by 3 bases, 1 base remained unmatched. CDR3 sequence reads: CAISEREGTDTQYF. As DNA, the CDR3 is TGTGCCATCAGTGAGCGGGAGGGAACAGATACGCAGTATTTT.

This clonotype came up many times. This chain connects TRBV5-5 to TRBJ2-1; possible D gene TRBD2, 7 bases. Germline assignment: CDR1 SGHKS and CDR2 YYEKEE (reference sequence). This CDR3 has 15 residues. V dropped 3 bases and J dropped 4 bases, with 14 bases sitting between them. In DNA, the CDR3 is TGTGCCAGCAGCTGGGTAGAGGGGGGGTACAATGAGCAGTTCTTC. Its protein is CASSWVEGGYNEQFF.

This clonotype was observed many times. Here the CDR3 DNA reads TGTGCCAGTAGTATAGGGGGCGCGGGTCAAGGGTATGAGCAGTTCTTC. It yields the protein CASSIGGAGQGYEQFF. The V and J genes are TRBV19 and TRBJ2-1; D tentatively fits TRBD1 or TRBD2 (5 bases each). Trimming took 1 base from V and 8 from J, leaving 18 bases between them. Per germline, CDR1 LNHDA and CDR2 SQIVND (reference sequence). This CDR3 has 16 residues.